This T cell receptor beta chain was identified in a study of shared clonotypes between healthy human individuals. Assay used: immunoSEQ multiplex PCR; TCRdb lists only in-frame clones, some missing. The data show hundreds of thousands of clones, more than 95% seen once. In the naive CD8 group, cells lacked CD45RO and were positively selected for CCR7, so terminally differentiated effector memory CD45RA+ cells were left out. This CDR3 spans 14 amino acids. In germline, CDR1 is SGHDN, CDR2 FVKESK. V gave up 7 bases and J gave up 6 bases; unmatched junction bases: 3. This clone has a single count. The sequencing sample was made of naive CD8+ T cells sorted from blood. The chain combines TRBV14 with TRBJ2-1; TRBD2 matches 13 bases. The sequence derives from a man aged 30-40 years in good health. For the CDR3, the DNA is TGTGCCAGCAAACTAGCGGGAGGGCCCAATGAGCAGTTCTTC. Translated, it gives CASKLAGGPNEQFF.